This T cell receptor (beta chain) was recorded in a study of human T cells and chemical hapten exposure. Time point described: pre-sensitization, week 0. The treatment was: therapeutic diphenylcyclopropenone sensitization with weekly scalp DPC. TCRdb itself ran the RACE reads through MiXCR, one entry per CDR3 protein. The sample shows approximately 90,000 distinct CDR3 sequences, 8.5% of them seen only once. The CDR3 is made up of 16 amino acids. With 6 bases removed from V and 6 bases from J, the gap between germline ends came to 20 bases. CDR1 MNHEY and CDR2 SMNVEV come from the germline V gene (reference sequence). Ten or more counts support this clonotype.

J is TRBJ2-2 and V is TRBV27, with D possibly being TRBD1 or TRBD2 (6 bases each). Sequenced material: whole blood, taken in connection with sensitization to the hapten diphenylcyclopropenone (DPC). The receptor's source is a man between 35 and 55 years old with alopecia areata. Some clones in this sample may be carry-over from other donors' samples. The CDR3 DNA reads TGTGCCAGCAGCACACTTGACACGGGGGCGCCCGGGGAGCTGTTTTTT. This codes for CASSTLDTGAPGELFF.